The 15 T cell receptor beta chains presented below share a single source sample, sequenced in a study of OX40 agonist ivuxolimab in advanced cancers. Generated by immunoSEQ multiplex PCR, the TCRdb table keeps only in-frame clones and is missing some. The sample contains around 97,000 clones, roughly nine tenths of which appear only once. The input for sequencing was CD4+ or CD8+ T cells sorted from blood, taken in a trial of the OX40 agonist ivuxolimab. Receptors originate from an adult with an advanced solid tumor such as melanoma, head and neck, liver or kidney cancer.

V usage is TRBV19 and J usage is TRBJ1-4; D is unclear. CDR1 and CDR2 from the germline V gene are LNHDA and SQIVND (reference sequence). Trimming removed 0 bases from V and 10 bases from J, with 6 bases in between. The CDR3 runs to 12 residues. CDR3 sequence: CASSIESRKLFF. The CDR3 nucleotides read TGTGCCAGTAGTATAGAAAGCCGAAAACTGTTTTTT.

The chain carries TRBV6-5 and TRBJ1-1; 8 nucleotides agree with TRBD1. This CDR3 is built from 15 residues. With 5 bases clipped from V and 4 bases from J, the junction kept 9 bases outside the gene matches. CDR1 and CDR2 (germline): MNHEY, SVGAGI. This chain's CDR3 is CASSAGFTGGTEAFF. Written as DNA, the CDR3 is TGTGCCAGCAGTGCAGGATTTACAGGGGGCACTGAAGCTTTCTTT.

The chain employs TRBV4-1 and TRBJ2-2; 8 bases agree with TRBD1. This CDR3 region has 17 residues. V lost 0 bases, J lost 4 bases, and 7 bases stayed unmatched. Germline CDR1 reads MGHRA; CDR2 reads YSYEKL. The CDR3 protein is CASSQDSGGRGTGELFF. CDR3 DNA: TGCGCCAGCAGCCAAGATTCAGGGGGCCGTGGCACCGGGGAGCTGTTTTTT.

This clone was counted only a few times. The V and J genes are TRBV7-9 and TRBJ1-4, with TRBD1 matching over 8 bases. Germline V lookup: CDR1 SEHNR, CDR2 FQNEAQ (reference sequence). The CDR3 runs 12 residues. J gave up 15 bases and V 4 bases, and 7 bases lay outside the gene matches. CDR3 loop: CASSSGQDRLFF. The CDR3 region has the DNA TGTGCCAGCAGCTCGGGACAGGATAGGTTGTTTTTT.

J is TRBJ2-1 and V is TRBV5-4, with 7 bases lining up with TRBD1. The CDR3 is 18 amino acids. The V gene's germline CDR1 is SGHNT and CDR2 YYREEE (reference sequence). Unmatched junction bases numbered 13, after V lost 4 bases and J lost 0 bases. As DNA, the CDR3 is TGTGCCAGCAGCCTTCCCCGGTTTGAGGGGGCCTCCTACAATGAGCAGTTCTTC. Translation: CASSLPRFEGASYNEQFF.

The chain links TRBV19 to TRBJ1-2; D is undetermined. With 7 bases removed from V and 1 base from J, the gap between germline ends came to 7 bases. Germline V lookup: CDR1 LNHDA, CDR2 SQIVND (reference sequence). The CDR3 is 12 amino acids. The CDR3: CASKQYNYGYTF. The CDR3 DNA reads TGTGCCAGTAAGCAATATAACTATGGCTACACCTTC.

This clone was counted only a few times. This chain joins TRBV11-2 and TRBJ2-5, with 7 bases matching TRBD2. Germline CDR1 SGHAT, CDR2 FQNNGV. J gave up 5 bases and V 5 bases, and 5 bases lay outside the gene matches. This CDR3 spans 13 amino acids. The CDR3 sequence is CASSRTSWETQYF. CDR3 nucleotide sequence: TGTGCCAGCAGCCGGACTAGTTGGGAGACCCAGTACTTC.

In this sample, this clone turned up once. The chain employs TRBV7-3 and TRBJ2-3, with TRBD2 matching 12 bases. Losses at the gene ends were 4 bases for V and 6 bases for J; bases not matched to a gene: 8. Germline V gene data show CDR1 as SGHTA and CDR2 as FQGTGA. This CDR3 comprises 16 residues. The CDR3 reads CASSSSQLAGGDTQYF. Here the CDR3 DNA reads TGTGCCAGCAGCTCCTCCCAGCTAGCGGGGGGGGATACGCAGTATTTT.

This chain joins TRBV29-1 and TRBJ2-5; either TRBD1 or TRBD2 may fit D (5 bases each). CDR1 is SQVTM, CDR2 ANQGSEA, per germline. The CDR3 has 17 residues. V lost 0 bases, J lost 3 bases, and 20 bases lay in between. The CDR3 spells CSVEDSDPQRGEETQYF. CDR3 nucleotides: TGCAGCGTTGAAGATTCGGATCCTCAACGAGGGGAAGAGACCCAGTACTTC.

The CDR3 DNA reads TGTGCCTGGGCGGGGGGTCTCTCCTACAATGAGCAGTTCTTC. Protein product: CAWAGGLSYNEQFF. This chain uses TRBV30 with TRBJ2-1; 8 positions match TRBD2. CDR3 length: 14 amino acids. Per germline, CDR1 GTSNPN and CDR2 SVGIG (reference sequence). V was clipped by 5 bases and J by 0 bases; unmatched bases: 3.

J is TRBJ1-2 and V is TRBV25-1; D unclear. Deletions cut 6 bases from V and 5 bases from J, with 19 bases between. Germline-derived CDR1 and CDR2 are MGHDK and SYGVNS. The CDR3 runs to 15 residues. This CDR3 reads CASSPWSGVGYGYTF. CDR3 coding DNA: TGTGCCAGCAGCCCTTGGTCCGGGGTCGGTTATGGCTACACCTTC.

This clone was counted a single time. Here the CDR3 reads CASSLGSGNQETQYF. The CDR3 DNA reads TGCGCCAGCAGCTTGGGATCAGGCAACCAAGAGACCCAGTACTTC. V usage is TRBV5-1 and J usage is TRBJ2-5; D ambiguous. Trimming left V 0 bases short and J 0 bases short, with 9 bases between. The CDR3 runs 15 residues. Per the germline V gene, CDR1 is SGHRS and CDR2 is YFSETQ.

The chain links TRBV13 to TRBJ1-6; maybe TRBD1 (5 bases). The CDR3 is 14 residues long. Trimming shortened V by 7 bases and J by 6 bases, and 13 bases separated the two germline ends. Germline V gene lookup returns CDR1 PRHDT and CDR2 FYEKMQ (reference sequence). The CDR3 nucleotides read TGTGCCAGCACCCTCGGGGGGTCTAATTCACCCCTCCACTTT. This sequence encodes CASTLGGSNSPLHF.

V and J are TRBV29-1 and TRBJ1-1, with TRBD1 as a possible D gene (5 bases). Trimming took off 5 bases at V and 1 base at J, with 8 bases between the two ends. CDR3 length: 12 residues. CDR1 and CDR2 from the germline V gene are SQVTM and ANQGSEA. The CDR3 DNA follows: TGCAGCGTTAGACAGTCGAACACTGAAGCTTTCTTT. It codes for CSVRQSNTEAFF.

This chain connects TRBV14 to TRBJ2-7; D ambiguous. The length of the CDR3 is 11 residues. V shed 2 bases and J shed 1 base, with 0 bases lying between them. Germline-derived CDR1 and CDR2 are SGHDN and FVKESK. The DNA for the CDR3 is TGTGCCAGCAGCCAATCCTACGAGCAGTACTTC. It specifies CASSQSYEQYF.